This passage covers 20 T cell receptor beta chains from one sample sequenced in a study of graft-versus-host responses after intestinal transplantation. Their antigens remain unidentified. This table comes from immunoSEQ multiplex PCR, and its TCRdb copy is limited to in-frame clones, with some not included. The sample has 130,000 or so clones; around 90% are singletons. This specimen was unstimulated CD4+ T cells sorted from spleen or lymph node cells, taken before intestinal transplant. These receptors came from a human donor who received an intestinal transplant.

The J gene is TRBJ1-1, the V gene TRBV5-1; D is perhaps TRBD1 (5 bases). Trimming took off 0 bases at V and 1 base at J, with 10 bases between the two ends. The CDR3 runs 15 residues. The germline CDR1 and CDR2 sequences are SGHRS and YFSETQ. The CDR3 bases are TGCGCCAGCAGCTTGGCGGGGGACGGGAACACTGAAGCTTTCTTT. Protein: CASSLAGDGNTEAFF.

The chain carries TRBV5-8 and TRBJ2-7, with 9 bases identical to TRBD1. Trimming at V came to 0 bases and at J to 1 base, leaving 2 bases not matched to a gene. Germline V lookup: CDR1 SGHTS, CDR2 YDEGEE. This CDR3 region has 15 residues. CDR3 nucleotides: TGTGCCAGCAGCTTGGTGGGACAGGGATCCTACGAGCAGTACTTC. It translates to CASSLVGQGSYEQYF.

The chain has TRBV5-4 and TRBJ1-2, with D possibly matching TRBD1 (5 bases). This CDR3 is 14 amino acids long. V was cut by 0 bases and J by 4 bases, with 10 bases left in between. Germline V gene data show CDR1 as SGHNT and CDR2 as YYREEE (reference sequence). The DNA for the CDR3 is TGTGCCAGCAGCTTGGAGACAGCCCCCTATGGCTACACCTTC. Encoded protein: CASSLETAPYGYTF.

The chain links TRBV27 to TRBJ2-3, with D tentatively TRBD1 (5 bases). The germline V gene has CDR1 MNHEY and CDR2 SMNVEV (reference sequence). The V end lost 5 bases, the J end lost 8 bases, and 14 bases lay between the germline ends. This CDR3 contains 13 residues. CDR3 amino acids: CASSPTLGVTQYF. CDR3 nucleotide sequence: TGTGCCAGCAGTCCTACCCTAGGGGTTACGCAGTATTTT.

V usage is TRBV5-1 and J usage is TRBJ1-3; D is uncertain. From germline, CDR1 is SGHRS and CDR2 YFSETQ. V was clipped by 0 bases and J by 4 bases, with 8 bases between them. The CDR3 is 14 residues long. CDR3 bases: TGCGCCAGCAGCTTGGGTACAGAGGGAAACACCATATATTTT. Its translation: CASSLGTEGNTIYF.

The chain joins TRBV2 to TRBJ1-1; 8 nucleotides align to TRBD1. CDR3 length: 19 residues. CDR1 and CDR2 (germline): SNHLY, FYNNEI. The V and J ends lost 2 bases and 2 bases, in that order; junction bases with no gene match: 16. The CDR3 sequence: CASSEIPRRQGPFNTEAFF. CDR3 nucleotides: TGTGCCAGCAGTGAAATCCCCCGCCGACAGGGGCCCTTTAACACTGAAGCTTTCTTT.

The chain carries TRBV2 and TRBJ2-7; 10 bases map to TRBD1. V lost 6 bases to trimming and J lost 4 bases; unmatched junction nucleotides: 9. Per the germline V gene, CDR1 is SNHLY and CDR2 is FYNNEI. This CDR3 has 15 amino acids. CDR3 sequence (DNA): TGTGCCAGCAGCCGACAGGGGGCGGCTGGGTACGAGCAGTACTTC. Residues: CASSRQGAAGYEQYF.

The chain employs TRBV6-6 and TRBJ2-1; TRBD2 matches 11 bases. There are 16 residues in the CDR3. Germline lookup yields CDR1 MNHNY and CDR2 SVGAGI (reference sequence). Unmatched junction bases numbered 11, after V lost 6 bases and J lost 7 bases. DNA of the CDR3: TGTGCCAGCAGCCCATCCTTAGCGGGAGGGCAGAATGAGCAGTTCTTC. It specifies CASSPSLAGGQNEQFF.

V usage is TRBV28 and J usage is TRBJ1-2, with unresolved D. V dropped 7 bases and J dropped 5 bases, with 14 bases sitting between them. CDR1 is MDHEN and CDR2 is SYDVKM in the germline V gene. The CDR3 length is 13 residues. As DNA, the CDR3 is TGTGCCAGCACGCGGGCCCCATTGTATGGCTACACCTTC. Its protein is CASTRAPLYGYTF.

The table lists this clone with a count of one. The chain joins TRBV4-1 to TRBJ2-1; 11 bases map to TRBD2. V shed 5 bases and J 4 bases; nucleotides not matched to a gene: 10. CDR1 is MGHRA and CDR2 is YSYEKL in the germline V gene. The CDR3 covers 17 residues. CDR3 DNA: TGCGCCAGCAGCAAATCCCCCGGGACTAGCGGATACAATGAGCAGTTCTTC. It translates to CASSKSPGTSGYNEQFF.

The V and J genes are TRBV19 and TRBJ2-1; 10 positions agree with TRBD1. The CDR3 has 15 residues. The germline V gene has CDR1 LNHDA and CDR2 SQIVND (reference sequence). The V and J ends lost 10 bases and 0 bases, in that order; junction bases with no gene match: 6. For the CDR3, the DNA is TGTGCCATCAGCCGGGACAGGGGCTCCTACAATGAGCAGTTCTTC. Protein product: CAISRDRGSYNEQFF. Supplemented by reference TRBV19 and TRBJ2-1, the full variable domain reads DGGITQSPKYLFRKEGQNVTLSCEQNLNHDAMYWYRQDPGQGLRLIYYSQIVNDFQKGDIAEGYSVSREKKESFPLTVTSAQKNPTAFYLCAISRDRGSYNEQFFGPGTRLTVL.

This chain links TRBV5-1 with TRBJ2-7; 11 bases are shared with TRBD2. Germline V gene lookup returns CDR1 SGHRS and CDR2 YFSETQ. The CDR3 spans 15 residues. V lost 4 bases, J lost 2 bases, and 5 bases stayed unmatched. The CDR3 DNA follows: TGCGCCAGCAGCCCCACTAGCGGGAGTACCTACGAGCAGTACTTC. The encoded protein is CASSPTSGSTYEQYF.

This clone appeared once. This chain uses TRBV10-1 with TRBJ2-1; 12 bases line up with TRBD2. The CDR3 runs 15 residues. The junction had 2 bases not matched to a gene; V was cut back by 6 bases and J by 2 bases. The germline gives CDR1 WNHNN, CDR2 SYGVQD (reference sequence). This CDR3 is CASRGLAGTYNEQFF. In DNA form, the CDR3 reads TGCGCCAGCAGAGGACTAGCGGGAACCTACAATGAGCAGTTCTTC.

The genes are TRBV9 and TRBJ2-1; the D gene is possibly TRBD1 (6 bases). The germline gives CDR1 SGDLS, CDR2 YYNGEE. V was shortened by 3 bases and J by 2 bases, with 15 bases between the two germline ends. This CDR3 contains 16 residues. CDR3 DNA: TGTGCCAGCAGCGAAGCCCTAGGGGGTACCTACAATGAGCAGTTCTTC. Its translation is CASSEALGGTYNEQFF.

This clone has a single count. The chain combines TRBV19 with TRBJ1-3, with D hard to call. CDR3 length equals 14 residues. V shed 10 bases and J shed 0 bases, with 13 bases lying between them. Germline loops: CDR1 LNHDA, CDR2 SQIVND (reference sequence). The CDR3 region is CATYGIDSGNTIYF. The CDR3 region has the DNA TGTGCCACCTATGGAATAGACTCTGGAAACACCATATATTTT.

This chain connects TRBV7-3 to TRBJ1-1, with TRBD1 matching over 9 bases. Per the germline V gene, CDR1 is SGHTA and CDR2 is FQGTGA. V was pared by 3 bases and J by 1 base, with 3 bases of the junction left unmatched. The CDR3 sequence is 15 residues long. CDR3 loop: CASSFPTGGNTEAFF. In nucleotides, the CDR3 is TGTGCCAGCAGCTTTCCGACAGGGGGGAACACTGAAGCTTTCTTT. The full variable domain, its missing parts supplied by reference TRBV7-3 and TRBJ1-1, is GAGVSQTPSNKVTEKGKYVELRCDPISGHTALYWYRQSLGQGPEFLIYFQGTGAADDSGLPNDRFFAVRPEGSVSTLKIQRTERGDSAVYLCASSFPTGGNTEAFFGQGTRLTVV.

The chain employs TRBV23-1 and TRBJ2-7; no definite D call. TRBV23-1 qualifies as an ORF whose function is uncertain. The V and J ends lost 6 bases and 5 bases respectively, with 23 bases between them. The CDR3 is 16 amino acids. Here the CDR3 DNA reads TGCGCCAGCAGCCCGCCCCTGCCAGAGAACCTCAACGAGCAGTACTTC. This encodes CASSPPLPENLNEQYF.

Note on this clone: This same CDR3 is encoded by further DNA sequences in the sample. V usage is TRBV19 and J usage is TRBJ1-1; D may be TRBD1 (5 bases). CDR3 size: 13 residues. V lost 7 bases, J lost 0 bases, and 9 bases lay in between. Germline V gene lookup returns CDR1 LNHDA and CDR2 SQIVND (reference sequence). The CDR3 nucleotides are TGTGCCAGTAAAGGACACCTGAACACTGAAGCTTTCTTT. Translated, it gives CASKGHLNTEAFF.

The chain carries TRBV30 and TRBJ1-2, with 8 bases aligning to TRBD1. The CDR3 contains 13 residues. The junction had 6 bases not matched to a gene; V was cut back by 1 base and J by 8 bases. Germline V lookup: CDR1 GTSNPN, CDR2 SVGIG (reference sequence). The CDR3 DNA reads as TGTGCCTGGAGTGCGACAGGGGACGGGGGCTACACCTTC. It yields the protein CAWSATGDGGYTF.

The chain couples TRBV5-4 to TRBJ1-1; 11 nucleotides line up with TRBD1. The germline V gene encodes CDR1 SGHNT and CDR2 YYREEE (reference sequence). This CDR3 has 16 amino acids. V trimming: 4 bases; J trimming: 0 bases; junction bases outside the gene matches: 5. The CDR3 region has the DNA TGTGCCAGCAGCATAGGACAGGGGGCAATGAACACTGAAGCTTTCTTT. This translates into CASSIGQGAMNTEAFF.